These 9 T cell receptor beta chains were sequenced from one sample in a study of shared clonotypes between healthy human individuals. Measured with immunoSEQ multiplex PCR; TCRdb has only the in-frame clones, and not every one. The data contain roughly 2,500,000 clones, 90% to 95% of them singletons. Sequencing was done on a sample of naive CD4+ T cells from PBMCs. The subset here: CD45RA+ positively selected. Receptor source: a man aged 18 to 30 in good health. Some clones in this sample may be carry-over from other donors' samples.

This clone was recorded once. V is TRBV5-1 and J is TRBJ2-5, with 10 bases identical to TRBD2. The J call may be mistaken, given a closer DNA end match to TRBJ2-7. The CDR3 is made up of 18 amino acids. Germline loops: CDR1 SGHRS, CDR2 YFSETQ. Here the CDR3 reads CASSRIGVVAGGSYEQYF. DNA for the CDR3: TGCGCCAGCAGCCGGATCGGAGTGGTAGCGGGAGGATCCTACGAGCAGTACTTC.

As concerns this clone: One end of the junction is discordant with germline, which a read error may explain. The chain carries TRBV10-3 and TRBJ2-1; D not resolved. Looked up from germline, CDR1 is ENHRY and CDR2 is SYGVKD. The CDR3 is made up of 13 amino acids. CDR3 amino acids: CAVRTDSYNEQFF. The CDR3, as DNA: TGTGCCGTCAGGACGGACTCCTACAATGAGCAGTTCTTC.

V usage is TRBV30 and J usage is TRBJ1-1; D unresolved. The V and J ends lost 4 bases and 0 bases respectively, with 9 bases between them. The CDR3 contains 13 residues. CDR1 and CDR2 from the germline V gene are GTSNPN and SVGIG (reference sequence). CDR3 amino acids: CAWTLGVNTEAFF. The CDR3 bases are TGTGCCTGGACTCTAGGAGTGAACACTGAAGCTTTCTTT. Full variable domain (outside the CDR3, taken from reference TRBV30 and TRBJ1-1): SQTIHQWPATLVQPVGSPLSLECTVEGTSNPNLYWYRQAAGRGLQLLFYSVGIGQISSEVPQNLSASRPQDRQFILSSKKLLLSDSGFYLCAWTLGVNTEAFFGQGTRLTVV.

Regarding this clone: The same CDR3 also results from other DNA sequences found in this sample. DNA of the CDR3: TGCGCCAGCAGCTTGGAAGGCGGCTCCTACAATGAGCAGTTCTTC. This translates into CASSLEGGSYNEQFF. The V and J genes are TRBV5-1 and TRBJ2-1; no definite D call. The CDR3 totals 15 residues. With 0 bases removed from V and 0 bases from J, the gap between germline ends came to 7 bases. CDR1 SGHRS and CDR2 YFSETQ come from the germline V gene.

The chain has TRBV11-2 and TRBJ2-1; D is perhaps TRBD2 (5 bases). This CDR3 comprises 12 residues. Per germline, CDR1 SGHAT and CDR2 FQNNGV. V was pared by 4 bases and J by 10 bases, with 11 bases between. CDR3 coding DNA: TGTGCCAGCAGCTCCCCTAGCCCCGAGCAGTTCTTC. Translation: CASSSPSPEQFF.

V is TRBV25-1 and J is TRBJ1-4; tentatively, D is TRBD1 (5 bases). CDR1 and CDR2 (germline): MGHDK, SYGVNS. The CDR3 loop spans 14 amino acids. V shed 5 bases and J shed 5 bases, with 12 bases lying between them. In DNA, the CDR3 is TGTGCCAGCAGTCAGGGACGGAAGAATGAAAAACTGTTTTTT. Encoded protein: CASSQGRKNEKLFF.

V usage is TRBV19 and J usage is TRBJ1-2; 11 bases fit TRBD1. Germline lookup yields CDR1 LNHDA and CDR2 SQIVND (reference sequence). CDR3 length equals 15 residues. Trimming at V came to 4 bases and at J to 6 bases, leaving 7 bases not matched to a gene. CDR3: CASSTSGQGAHGYTF. The CDR3 DNA reads as TGTGCCAGTAGTACCTCAGGACAGGGGGCTCATGGCTACACCTTC.

This chain joins TRBV11-2 and TRBJ2-7; unclear D gene. Trimming left V 2 bases short and J 5 bases short, with 13 bases between. This CDR3 region has 14 residues. CDR1 is SGHAT, CDR2 FQNNGV, per germline. The CDR3 nucleotides are TGTGCCAGCAGCTTAAGTCGAACAGCGAACGAGCAGTACTTC. Translated: CASSLSRTANEQYF.

J is TRBJ2-1 and V is TRBV11-2; D is unclear. Trimming stripped 9 bases from V and 10 bases from J, with 19 bases between. CDR3 length: 13 amino acids. Germline CDR1 reads SGHAT; CDR2 reads FQNNGV. The CDR3 nucleotides are TGTGCCAGTAGTTCTTCCAGGCCGACAGAGCAGTTCTTC. Its translation: CASSSSRPTEQFF.